This T cell receptor (beta chain) stems from a study of T cells after yellow fever vaccination (dated by TCRdb to between 2018 and 2021). A note on the overall study: The SMART-Seq v4 Ultra Low Input RNA kit was used to prepare libraries from fractions with low cell numbers. To follow T-cell clones before and after both primary and booster YFV17D yellow fever vaccination, bulk TCR alpha and beta repertoires underwent longitudinal sequencing. Two healthy male donors, one aged 18 to 29 and one aged 30 to 40 years, were included in the cohort. Blood was drawn at multiple timepoints before and after primary and secondary immunization, with bulk PBMC replicates and cell subsets isolated. Overall study results and their limits: Computational filtering was required because FACS-sorted repertoires could contain abundant contaminating clonotypes from the bulk population. The secondary T-cell response was found to be weaker but faster than the primary response, with a peak reached on day 5 rather than on day 15. After the booster, most of the clones that had expanded following primary vaccination were detected again (around 97% of CD4 and around 88% of CD8), which suggests that memory was broadly maintained. A small share of clonotypes was detected in both CD4 and CD8 compartments, with the overlap likely arising from convergent recombination. Only a couple of donors were included in the study, so the extent to which the findings can be generalized is limited.

The CDR1 and CDR2 encoded by the germline V gene (reference sequence) are GTSNPN and SVGIG. V is cut by 2 bases and J by 3 bases, and the space between the germline ends is 8 bases. There are 12 amino acids in the CDR3, from cysteine to phenylalanine inclusive. CDR3 DNA is the only sequence kept; it has 36 bases, read in frame from the first base. What this sample's treatment or condition label stands for: live attenuated yellow fever vaccine strain. At every blood-draw timepoint, two biological replicates of bulk PBMCs were collected. PBMCs were isolated from peripheral blood using a standard Ficoll-Paque protocol. RNA was extracted with TriZol from bulk PBMCs, CD4 and CD8 fractions, and dextramer-positive and dextramer-negative fractions. TCR cDNA was made using 5'RACE template switching, a step that added a universal primer site and unique molecular identifiers. Priming for cDNA synthesis came from both the TCR alpha and TCR beta constant segments. Two PCR steps were used to amplify libraries, with sample barcodes and sequencing adapters being added in the second step. Sequencing of the libraries was done on either Illumina HiSeq 2500 (2x100 bp) or NovaSeq (2x150 bp). The paper's processing steps were these. MIGEC was used to demultiplex reads and collapse the reads into UMI consensus sequences, and MiXCR was used for V(D)J alignment. Using edgeR on replicate PBMC samples, clonotypes were called vaccine-responding if FDR was below 0.01 and the log2 fold change was above 5 up to day 15. Each bulk clonotype was labeled CD4 or CD8 based on which sequenced repertoire, CD4 or CD8, contained the clonotype at higher abundance. Clones were called with MiXCR by TCRdb after fastp trimmed the public reads at Q25, and only in-frame beta chains were retained. One record per CDR3 amino acid sequence lists the most common genes and DNA. It is TCRdb's table, rather than the study itself, that gives the V and J calls and clone size. The sample includes 500,000 to 650,000 distinct CDR3 sequences, with about a sixth observed a single time. Clones ranked in the top ten supply approximately 15% of the sample.

This clonotype was seen a single time. No cognate antigen has been identified for it. The sample holds no much larger clone one base away, and base qualities are not on file. One read yields weak evidence. The sequence was obtained from a man aged 18 to 29 who received the YFV17D yellow fever vaccine. The rearranged segments are TRBV30 and TRBJ2-7; the D gene is possibly TRBD2, with 5 bases matching. The material sequenced was PBMCs, taken less than 6 days after the first yellow fever vaccination. The DNA reads TGTGCCTGGAGTAACAGCGGCTACGAGCAGTACTTC. It encodes CAWSNSGYEQYF.